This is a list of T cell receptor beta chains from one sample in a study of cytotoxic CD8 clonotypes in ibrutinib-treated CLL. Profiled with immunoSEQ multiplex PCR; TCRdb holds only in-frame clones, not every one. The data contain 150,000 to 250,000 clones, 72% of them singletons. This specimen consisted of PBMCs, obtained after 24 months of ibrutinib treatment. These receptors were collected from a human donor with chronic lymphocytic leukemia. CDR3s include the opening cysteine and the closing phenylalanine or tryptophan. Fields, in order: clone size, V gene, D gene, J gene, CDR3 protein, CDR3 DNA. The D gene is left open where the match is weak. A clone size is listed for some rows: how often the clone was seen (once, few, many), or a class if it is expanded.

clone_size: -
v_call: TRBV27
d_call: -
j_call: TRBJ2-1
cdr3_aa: CASSLKASAPYNEQFF
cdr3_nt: TGTGCCAGCAGTTTAAAGGCTAGCGCCCCCTACAATGAGCAGTTCTTC

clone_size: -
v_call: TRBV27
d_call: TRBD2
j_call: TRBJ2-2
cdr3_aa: CASSSPTRTRWPGELFF
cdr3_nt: TGTGCCAGCAGTTCACCCACCCGGACTAGATGGCCCGGGGAGCTGTTTTTT

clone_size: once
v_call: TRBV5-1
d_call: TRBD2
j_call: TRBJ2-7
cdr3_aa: CASSQLGTSAYEQYF
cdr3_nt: TGCGCCAGCAGCCAATTGGGGACTAGCGCATACGAGCAGTACTTC

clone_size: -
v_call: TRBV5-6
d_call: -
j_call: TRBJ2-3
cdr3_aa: CASSLSRDTQYF
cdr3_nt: TGTGCCAGCAGCCTATCGCGGGATACGCAGTATTTT

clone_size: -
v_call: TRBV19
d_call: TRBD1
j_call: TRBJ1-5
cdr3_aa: CASSIFKGAKLINQPQHF
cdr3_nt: TGTGCCAGTAGTATATTCAAGGGGGCGAAATTAATCAATCAGCCCCAGCATTTT

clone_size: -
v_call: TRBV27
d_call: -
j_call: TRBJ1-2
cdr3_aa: CASKLREAHYGYTF
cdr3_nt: TGTGCCAGCAAACTCAGGGAGGCGCACTATGGCTACACCTTC

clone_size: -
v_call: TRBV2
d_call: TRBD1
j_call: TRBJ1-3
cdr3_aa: CASNVRGDRRGNTIYF
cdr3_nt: TGTGCCAGCAATGTCAGAGGGGACAGGAGAGGAAACACCATATATTTT

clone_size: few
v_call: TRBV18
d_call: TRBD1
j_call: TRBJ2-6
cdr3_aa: CASSPVTGGLSGANVLTF
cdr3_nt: TGTGCCAGCTCACCCGTCACAGGGGGACTTTCTGGGGCCAACGTCCTGACTTTC

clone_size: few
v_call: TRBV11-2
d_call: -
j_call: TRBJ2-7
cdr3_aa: CASSLGGGVGSYEQYF
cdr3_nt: TGTGCCAGCAGCTTAGGAGGTGGAGTGGGATCCTACGAGCAGTACTTC

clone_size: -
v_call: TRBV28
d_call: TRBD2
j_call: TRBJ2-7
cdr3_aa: CASSSAGLAAAYEQYF
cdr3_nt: TGTGCCAGCAGTTCAGCGGGACTAGCAGCAGCCTACGAGCAGTACTTC

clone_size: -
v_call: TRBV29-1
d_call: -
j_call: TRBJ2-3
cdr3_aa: CSASSQTDVDTQYF
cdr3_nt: TGCAGCGCCTCGTCCCAGACCGACGTAGATACGCAGTATTTT

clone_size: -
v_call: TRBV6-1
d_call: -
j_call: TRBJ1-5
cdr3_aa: CASSAGAVSNQPQHF
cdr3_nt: TGTGCCAGCAGCGCCGGGGCGGTTAGCAATCAGCCCCAGCATTTT

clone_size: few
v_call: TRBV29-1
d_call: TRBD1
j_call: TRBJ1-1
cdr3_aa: CSVHRGYAEAFF
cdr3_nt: TGCAGCGTTCACAGGGGGTACGCTGAAGCTTTCTTT

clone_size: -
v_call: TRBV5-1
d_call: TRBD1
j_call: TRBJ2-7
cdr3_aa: CASSLRDRVALTRDEQYF
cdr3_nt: TGCGCCAGCAGTCTCCGGGACAGGGTCGCCCTTACTAGGGACGAGCAGTACTTC

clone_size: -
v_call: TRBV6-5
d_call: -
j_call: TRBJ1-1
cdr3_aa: CASSYSVRGNTEAFF
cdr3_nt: TGTGCCAGCAGTTACTCGGTTCGGGGAAACACTGAAGCTTTCTTT

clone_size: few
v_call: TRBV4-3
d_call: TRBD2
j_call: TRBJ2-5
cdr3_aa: CASSATSGRDQETQYF
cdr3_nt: TGCGCCAGCAGCGCCACTAGCGGGAGAGACCAAGAGACCCAGTACTTC

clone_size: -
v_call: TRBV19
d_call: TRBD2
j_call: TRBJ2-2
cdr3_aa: CASRGGRYGGELFF
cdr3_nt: TGTGCCAGTAGGGGCGGGAGGTACGGCGGGGAGCTGTTTTTT

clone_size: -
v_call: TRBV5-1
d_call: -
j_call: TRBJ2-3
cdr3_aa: CASSLAGDAGATDTQYF
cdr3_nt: TGCGCCAGCAGCTTGGCCGGGGATGCGGGCGCCACAGATACGCAGTATTTT

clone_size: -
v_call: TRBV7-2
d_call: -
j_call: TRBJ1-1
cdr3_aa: CASSQDGGRGHTEAFF
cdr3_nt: TGTGCCAGCAGTCAAGATGGGGGCCGCGGGCACACTGAAGCTTTCTTT